Below are 8 T cell receptor beta chains sequenced from a single sample in a study of blood T cell repertoires in COVID-19. Profiled with immunoSEQ multiplex PCR; TCRdb holds only in-frame clones, not every one. In the table there are over 100,000 clones, approximately 85% of which are singletons. Sequencing input: peripheral blood. The receptors come from a man older than 75 with acute or convalescent COVID-19.

V gene TRBV9 combines with J gene TRBJ2-3; no clear D. Germline V gives CDR1 SGDLS, CDR2 YYNGEE. The CDR3 runs to 14 residues. Trimming left V 0 bases short and J 2 bases short, with 7 bases between. The CDR3 DNA sequence: TGTGCCAGCAGCGTAGTTAGCCCCACAGATACGCAGTATTTT. Translation: CASSVVSPTDTQYF. Drawing the rest from reference TRBV9 and TRBJ2-3, the complete variable domain is DSGVTQTPKHLITATGQRVTLRCSPRSGDLSVYWYQQSLDQGLQFLIQYYNGEERAKGNILERFSAQQFPDLHSELNLSSLELGDSALYFCASSVVSPTDTQYFGPGTRLTVL.

As DNA, the CDR3 is TGTGCCAGCTATGGGAGGAACACTGAAGCTTTCTTT. The encoded protein is CASYGRNTEAFF. The J gene is TRBJ1-1, the V gene TRBV6-5, with D unresolved. CDR1 and CDR2 from the germline V gene are MNHEY and SVGAGI. The CDR3 is made up of 12 amino acids. Between the trimmed V and J ends, which lost 8 bases and 1 base, there was a span of 8 bases.

The chain joins TRBV4-1 to TRBJ2-7, with 12 bases fitting TRBD2. This CDR3 spans 15 amino acids. V lost 6 bases, J lost 0 bases, and 3 bases stayed unmatched. Germline CDR1 is MGHRA and CDR2 is YSYEKL. The DNA of the CDR3 is TGCGCCAGCAGACGGACTAGCGGGAACTCCTACGAGCAGTACTTC. Translated: CASRRTSGNSYEQYF.

In this sample, this clone turned up once. This rearrangement joins TRBV4-3 to TRBJ2-3; TRBD2 aligns across 10 bases. Germline CDR1 and CDR2: LGHNA and YSLEER. Losses at the gene ends were 0 bases for V and 9 bases for J; bases not matched to a gene: 15. The CDR3 covers 18 residues. The CDR3 is CASSQDLIGTSGTSTQYF. The CDR3 region has the DNA TGCGCCAGCAGCCAAGATTTGATCGGCACTAGCGGGACCTCGACGCAGTATTTT.

This clone was seen once. CDR3 coding DNA: TGTGCCAGCAGCCCCCGAGCGCAGTCCAACTATGGCTACACCTTC. Amino acids: CASSPRAQSNYGYTF. This chain joins TRBV7-9 and TRBJ1-2; D gene ambiguous. Germline-derived CDR1 and CDR2 are SEHNR and FQNEAQ (reference sequence). V dropped 5 bases and J dropped 2 bases, with 15 bases sitting between them. The CDR3 is 15 amino acids.

The chain employs TRBV5-4 and TRBJ2-5; TRBD1 matches at 8 bases. After removal of 0 bases from V and 2 bases from J, the junction contained 3 bases not matched to a gene. Germline V gene lookup returns CDR1 SGHNT and CDR2 YYREEE (reference sequence). This CDR3 comprises 15 residues. The DNA for the CDR3 is TGTGCCAGCAGCTTGGGTGGGACAGGTCAAGAGACCCAGTACTTC. Protein product: CASSLGGTGQETQYF.

This chain joins TRBV9 and TRBJ1-2, with D unclear. CDR1 and CDR2 (germline): SGDLS, YYNGEE. Trimming removed 4 bases at V and 8 bases at J, with 15 bases between. CDR3 size: 13 residues. CDR3 region: CASSTPGSWGYTF. CDR3 coding DNA: TGTGCCAGCAGCACACCGGGGTCCTGGGGCTACACCTTC.

In its sample, this clone was seen a few times. V is TRBV5-5 and J is TRBJ1-2, with D possibly being TRBD1 (6 bases). Trimming took 1 base from V and 4 from J, leaving 11 bases between them. The V gene's germline CDR1 is SGHKS and CDR2 YYEKEE (reference sequence). The length of the CDR3 is 14 residues. The CDR3 nucleotides are TGTGCCAGCAGCTTGCACAGGGAAGGCTATGGCTACACCTTC. This translates into CASSLHREGYGYTF.